The 21 T cell receptor beta chains presented below share a single source sample, sequenced in a study of blood T cell repertoires in COVID-19. Measured with immunoSEQ multiplex PCR; TCRdb has only the in-frame clones, and not every one. This table holds under 200,000 clones, under 85% found once. Input material: PBMCs or T cells enriched from blood (not recorded which). The receptors were sampled from a man aged 50-59 years who had recovered from COVID-19.

This chain connects TRBV9 to TRBJ2-3; D perhaps matches TRBD2 (7 bases). Trimming took off 2 bases at V and 2 bases at J, with 12 bases between the two ends. CDR1 and CDR2 from the germline V gene are SGDLS and YYNGEE. This CDR3 is 15 amino acids long. The CDR3 loop reads CASSVGRGHTDTQYF. CDR3 sequence (DNA): TGTGCCAGCAGCGTTGGGCGGGGGCACACAGATACGCAGTATTTT.

This chain links TRBV7-9 with TRBJ1-2; unclear D gene. The V gene's germline CDR1 is SEHNR and CDR2 FQNEAQ (reference sequence). CDR3 length equals 13 residues. Trimming removed 0 bases from V and 7 bases from J, with 9 bases in between. DNA for the CDR3: TGTGCCAGCAGCTTAGCGCTAGAGCGTGGCTACACCTTC. Amino acids: CASSLALERGYTF.

This rearrangement joins TRBV2 to TRBJ1-1; no clear D gene. The germline CDR1 and CDR2 sequences are SNHLY and FYNNEI. CDR3 size: 15 residues. V lost 4 bases and J lost 5, with 17 bases in between. The CDR3 sequence is CASSGNRGVGTEAFF. As DNA, the CDR3 is TGTGCCAGCAGTGGGAACCGCGGAGTAGGTACTGAAGCTTTCTTT.

This clone was counted once. The genes are TRBV27 and TRBJ1-2; TRBD1 agrees at 8 bases. Trimming took 6 bases from V and 5 from J; bases not matched to a gene: 5. This CDR3 is 13 amino acids long. Germline V CDR1 and CDR2: MNHEY, SMNVEV (reference sequence). The CDR3 region is CASRLTGDYGYTF. The CDR3 DNA sequence: TGTGCCAGCAGACTGACAGGGGATTATGGCTACACCTTC.

V gene TRBV6-4 combines with J gene TRBJ2-3; 8 bases agree with TRBD2. The length of the CDR3 is 16 residues. V trimming: 6 bases; J trimming: 2 bases; junction bases outside the gene matches: 10. The germline V gene has CDR1 MRHNA and CDR2 SNTAGT. The CDR3 is CASSEAGAPDTDTQYF. CDR3 bases: TGTGCCAGCAGCGAAGCGGGGGCCCCAGACACAGATACGCAGTATTTT.

The chain has TRBV2 and TRBJ2-7; D ambiguous. CDR1 is SNHLY, CDR2 FYNNEI, per germline. Trimming removed 2 bases at V and 3 bases at J, with 5 bases between. The CDR3 loop spans 12 amino acids. In DNA form, the CDR3 reads TGTGCCAGCAGTGAACCCCGCTACGAGCAGTACTTC. Its translation is CASSEPRYEQYF. The full variable domain, completed using reference TRBV2 and TRBJ2-7, is EPEVTQTPSHQVTQMGQEVILRCVPISNHLYFYWYRQILGQKVEFLVSFYNNEISEKSEIFDDQFSVERPDGSNFTLKIRSTKLEDSAMYFCASSEPRYEQYFGPGTRLTVT.

The chain joins TRBV28 to TRBJ1-5, with D possibly TRBD1 on 6 matching bases. The CDR3 is 15 amino acids. CDR1 is MDHEN and CDR2 is SYDVKM in the germline V gene. V dropped 2 bases and J dropped 1 base, with 9 bases sitting between them. The CDR3 DNA is TGTGCCAGCAGTTTACAGGGGATGAGCAATCAGCCCCAGCATTTT. Protein sequence: CASSLQGMSNQPQHF.

This clone was seen only once. The chain uses TRBV7-3 and TRBJ2-3, with a tentative D call TRBD1 (7 bases). This CDR3 contains 13 residues. Trimming removed 5 bases from V and 4 bases from J, with 10 bases in between. CDR1 SGHTA and CDR2 FQGTGA come from the germline V gene. CDR3 sequence (DNA): TGTGCCAGCAGCCAGGGGGGCGCAGATACGCAGTATTTT. It is translated as CASSQGGADTQYF.

V and J are TRBV10-3 and TRBJ2-7; 7 positions agree with TRBD1. V was pared by 4 bases and J by 3 bases, with 3 bases of the junction left unmatched. This CDR3 is 13 amino acids long. Germline V gene lookup returns CDR1 ENHRY and CDR2 SYGVKD. CDR3 nucleotide sequence: TGTGCCATCAGTGGGGGACAGAACTACGAGCAGTACTTC. Protein product: CAISGGQNYEQYF.

This clone was seen a handful of times. Here the CDR3 reads CSASLGLAGDTDTQYF. The CDR3 DNA follows: TGCAGTGCTAGTCTCGGACTAGCGGGGGACACAGATACGCAGTATTTT. The gene calls are TRBV20-1 and TRBJ2-3; 13 nucleotides match TRBD2. This CDR3 comprises 16 residues. In germline, CDR1 is DFQATT, CDR2 SNEGSKA (reference sequence). The ends lost 3 bases at V and 2 bases at J; junction bases unmatched: 5.

The genes are TRBV23-1 and TRBJ1-4; 9 bases are a match to TRBD1. TRBV23-1 is marked as an open reading frame, function uncertain. Unmatched junction bases numbered 12, after V lost 6 bases and J lost 1 base. This CDR3 is built from 18 residues. CDR3 protein: CASSPGQGGMGTNEKLFF. The CDR3 DNA reads TGCGCCAGCAGCCCGGGACAGGGAGGTATGGGAACTAATGAAAAACTGTTTTTT.

The gene calls are TRBV14 and TRBJ1-4; tentatively, D is TRBD1 (6 bases). V gave up 1 base and J gave up 7 bases, with 16 bases separating them. CDR3 length equals 16 residues. From germline, CDR1 is SGHDN and CDR2 FVKESK. The CDR3 region is CASSQGGAGAVEKLFF. The CDR3 DNA follows: TGTGCCAGCAGCCAAGGAGGGGCGGGGGCTGTTGAAAAACTGTTTTTT. Complete variable domain (other parts from reference TRBV14 and TRBJ1-4): EAGVTQFPSHSVIEKGQTVTLRCDPISGHDNLYWYRRVMGKEIKFLLHFVKESKQDESGMPNNRFLAERTGGTYSTLKVQPAELEDSGVYFCASSQGGAGAVEKLFFGSGTQLSVL.

The genes are TRBV7-9 and TRBJ1-1, with TRBD1 identical over 11 bases. The V gene end was trimmed by 3 bases and the J gene end by 8 bases; junction bases not matched to a gene: 14. This CDR3 is built from 17 residues. Germline V lookup: CDR1 SEHNR, CDR2 FQNEAQ (reference sequence). In DNA, the CDR3 is TGTGCCAGCAGCTTGAAGGGGACAGGGGGAGGTTTACTAGAAGCTTTCTTT. This sequence encodes CASSLKGTGGGLLEAFF. Combining the CDR3 with reference TRBV7-9 and TRBJ1-1 gives the whole variable domain DTGVSQNPRHKITKRGQNVTFRCDPISEHNRLYWYRQTLGQGPEFLTYFQNEAQLEKSRLLSDRFSAERPKGSFSTLEIQRTEQGDSAMYLCASSLKGTGGGLLEAFFGQGTRLTVV.

This chain links TRBV29-1 with TRBJ2-1; 8 nucleotides line up with TRBD2. Germline CDR1 and CDR2: SQVTM and ANQGSEA. Trimming took 6 bases from V and 7 from J; bases not matched to a gene: 11. The CDR3 sequence is 14 residues long. The CDR3 nucleotides are TGCAGCGTCCCTCGGCGGGGGGTCGGTAATGAGCAGTTCTTC. As protein: CSVPRRGVGNEQFF.

The chain recombines TRBV5-1 with TRBJ2-3, with 11 bases that match TRBD2. V lost 1 base, J lost 4 bases, and 8 bases stayed unmatched. Germline values: CDR1 SGHRS, CDR2 YFSETQ. The CDR3 has 17 amino acids. CDR3: CASSLPSGGFSSDTQYF. The CDR3 DNA is TGCGCCAGCAGCTTGCCTAGCGGGGGGTTTAGTTCAGATACGCAGTATTTT. The variable domain in full, completed from reference TRBV5-1 and TRBJ2-3, reads KAGVTQTPRYLIKTRGQQVTLSCSPISGHRSVSWYQQTPGQGLQFLFEYFSETQRNKGNFPGRFSGRQFSNSRSEMNVSTLELGDSALYLCASSLPSGGFSSDTQYFGPGTRLTVL.

V usage is TRBV12-2 and J usage is TRBJ2-2; TRBD2 is the table's D call and was not checked against the DNA. TRBV12-2 is listed as a pseudogene. The CDR3 has 16 residues. Here the CDR3 reads CASRLSGGENTGELFF. CDR3 DNA: TGTGCAAGTCGCCTAAGCGGGGGGGAGAACACCGGGGAGCTGTTTTTT.

The chain combines TRBV29-1 with TRBJ1-1, with 7 positions matching TRBD1. The CDR3 is 14 amino acids. Looked up from germline, CDR1 is SQVTM and CDR2 is ANQGSEA. After removal of 2 bases from V and 5 bases from J, the junction contained 8 bases not matched to a gene. The CDR3 here is CSVENRGAGTEAFF. DNA of the CDR3: TGCAGCGTTGAAAACAGGGGCGCGGGGACTGAAGCTTTCTTT.

This chain uses TRBV3-1 (or the pseudogene TRBV3-2) with TRBJ2-5; 7 nucleotides agree with TRBD2. Germline loops: CDR1 LGHDT, CDR2 YNNKEL (reference sequence). V shed 4 bases and J 4 bases; nucleotides not matched to a gene: 9. This CDR3 has 15 residues. CDR3 sequence: CASSPPAGSGETQYF. CDR3 DNA: TGTGCCAGCAGCCCCCCAGCGGGGTCGGGAGAGACCCAGTACTTC.

This clone was detected only once. The CDR3 sequence: CASSSFGGGLETQYF. The CDR3, as DNA: TGTGCCAGCAGTTCTTTCGGGGGGGGTCTAGAGACCCAGTACTTC. V gene TRBV7-2 combines with J gene TRBJ2-5; 8 nucleotides agree with TRBD2. V gave up 6 bases and J gave up 4 bases; unmatched junction bases: 10. This CDR3 has 15 amino acids. The germline V gene encodes CDR1 SGHTA and CDR2 FQGNSA.

V and J are TRBV27 and TRBJ1-2; possibly TRBD1 for D (6 bases). The CDR3 is made up of 16 amino acids. Trimming removed 0 bases at V and 5 bases at J, with 16 bases between. Germline V CDR1 and CDR2: MNHEY, SMNVEV (reference sequence). CDR3 loop: CASSLSGGGGFYGYTF. The DNA of the CDR3 is TGTGCCAGCAGTTTATCGGGGGGCGGGGGTTTTTATGGCTACACCTTC.

About this clone: Other nucleotide sequences in the sample specify the same CDR3. The chain is built from TRBV19 and TRBJ1-1, with no clear D. The CDR3 spans 13 residues. The germline gives CDR1 LNHDA, CDR2 SQIVND (reference sequence). V was shortened by 4 bases and J by 3 bases, with 9 bases between the two germline ends. The CDR3 coding sequence is TGTGCCAGTAGTACCTACAGAGACACTGAAGCTTTCTTT. It encodes CASSTYRDTEAFF.